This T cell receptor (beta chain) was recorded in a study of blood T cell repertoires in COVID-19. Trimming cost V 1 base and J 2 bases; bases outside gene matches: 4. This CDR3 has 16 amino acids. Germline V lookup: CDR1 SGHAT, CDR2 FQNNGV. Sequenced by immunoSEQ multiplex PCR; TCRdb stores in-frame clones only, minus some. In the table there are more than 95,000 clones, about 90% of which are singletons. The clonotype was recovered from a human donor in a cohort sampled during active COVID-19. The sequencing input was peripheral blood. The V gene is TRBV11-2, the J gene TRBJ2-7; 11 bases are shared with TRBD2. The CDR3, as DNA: TGTGCCAGCAGCTTAGGTACTAGCGGGAGCCCCTACGAGCAGTACTTC. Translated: CASSLGTSGSPYEQYF.